This passage covers 24 T cell receptor beta chains from one sample sequenced in a study of post-analysis software for immune sequencing data. Study-level points and caveats: Elevated frequency relative to controls characterized four to six TRBV segments in patients, TRBV5-6, TRBV5-1 and TRBV20-1 among them.

Every TCR beta cDNA library bore unique molecular identifiers. TCRdb itself ran the PCR reads through MiXCR, one entry per CDR3 protein. The sample shows roughly 580,000 distinct CDR3 sequences, 44% of them seen only once. Their recognized antigens are unknown. The sequenced sample consisted of blood. The source is a girl aged 5-17 years with multiple sclerosis.

This clonotype occurred a few times. This chain joins TRBV12-3 or TRBV12-4 and TRBJ2-1, with D tentatively TRBD2 (6 bases). V lost 6 bases to trimming and J lost 5 bases, with 14 bases between them. This CDR3 has 14 residues. CDR3: CASSPGGGDNEQFF. CDR3 sequence (DNA): TGTGCCAGCAGCCCCGGCGGAGGGGACAATGAGCAGTTCTTC.

The table lists this clonotype with a count of one. The chain employs TRBV29-1 and TRBJ1-2, with TRBD1 as a possible D gene (5 bases). CDR1 and CDR2 from the germline V gene are SQVTM and ANQGSEA. Trimming took 3 bases from V and 0 from J, leaving 8 bases between them. This CDR3 contains 13 residues. The DNA for the CDR3 is TGCAGCGTTGAGGCAGGGCCTAACTATGGCTACACCTTC. Translated, it gives CSVEAGPNYGYTF.

V and J are TRBV5-1 and TRBJ2-5; tentative D call: TRBD1 (6 bases). The J call may be mistaken, given a closer DNA end match to TRBJ2-7. The V gene's germline CDR1 is SGHRS and CDR2 YFSETQ. CDR3 length equals 14 residues. The CDR3: CASSFLQGIDEQYF. CDR3 bases: TGCGCCAGCAGCTTCTTACAGGGCATCGACGAGCAGTACTTC.

In nucleotides, the CDR3 is TGTGCCAGCAGTTTGTCTAGCGGGAGAAACGAGCAGTACTTC. The encoded protein is CASSLSSGRNEQYF. This chain connects TRBV12-3 or TRBV12-4 to TRBJ2-7; TRBD2 matches at 10 bases. The CDR3 covers 14 residues. Trimming at V came to 3 bases and at J to 5 bases, leaving 4 bases not matched to a gene.

This clonotype was seen only once. This chain uses TRBV5-1 with TRBJ2-3; no firm D call. The J call may be mistaken, given a closer DNA end match to TRBJ1-5. The germline CDR1 and CDR2 sequences are SGHRS and YFSETQ. The CDR3 is 13 amino acids. DNA of the CDR3: TGCCTCTCACGGGCCGGGCAAATTCAGCCCCAGCATTTT. It translates to CLSRAGQIQPQHF.

The rearrangement uses TRBV14 and TRBJ2-7, with 9 nucleotides matching TRBD1. V was clipped by 3 bases and J by 5 bases; unmatched bases: 11. CDR3 length: 16 residues. The germline CDR1 and CDR2 sequences are SGHDN and FVKESK. The CDR3 coding sequence is TGTGCCAGCAGCCAGAGACCCGGGACAGGGAACCACGAGCAGTACTTC. It translates to CASSQRPGTGNHEQYF.

The chain is built from TRBV10-3 and TRBJ2-1; 7 bases are a match to TRBD1. Germline assignment: CDR1 ENHRY and CDR2 SYGVKD. The length of the CDR3 is 15 residues. J gave up 7 bases and V 4 bases, and 10 bases lay outside the gene matches. The CDR3, as DNA: TGTGCCATCAGTGCGTATCAGGGGGTAGAAAATGAGCAGTTCTTC. Translating it yields CAISAYQGVENEQFF.

This chain connects TRBV12-3 or TRBV12-4 to TRBJ2-4; the D call may be TRBD1 or TRBD2 (5 bases each). Trimming shortened V by 5 bases and J by 0 bases, and 20 bases separated the two germline ends. This CDR3 contains 18 residues. CDR3 amino acids: CASSRKGRLQLAKNIQYF. The CDR3 DNA follows: TGTGCCAGCAGTCGAAAGGGACGGCTGCAGTTAGCCAAAAACATTCAGTACTTC.

The chain links TRBV12-3 or TRBV12-4 to TRBJ1-6, with 8 bases that match TRBD1. V lost 7 bases and J lost 9; bases outside the gene matches: 14. The length of the CDR3 is 16 residues. CDR3 coding DNA: TGTGCCAGCACCTTAACAGACGGGACAGGTCGTTCACCCCTCCACTTT. Encoded protein: CASTLTDGTGRSPLHF.

V gene TRBV11-3 combines with J gene TRBJ2-1; 7 bases fit TRBD1. The CDR3 totals 15 residues. CDR1 and CDR2 (germline): SGHNT, YENEEA. The junction had 9 bases not matched to a gene; V was cut back by 5 bases and J by 5 bases. The CDR3 DNA sequence: TGTGCCAGCAGCCCACGGGACAGAACGAACAATGAGCAGTTCTTC. This encodes CASSPRDRTNNEQFF.

This clonotype was observed a few times. The chain carries TRBV12-3 or TRBV12-4 and TRBJ2-1; TRBD1 might be the D (6 bases). V was clipped by 6 bases and J by 1 base, with 13 bases between them. This CDR3 spans 15 amino acids. Here the CDR3 reads CASSLQGPSYNEQFF. Here the CDR3 DNA reads TGTGCCAGCAGCCTCCAGGGGCCATCCTACAATGAGCAGTTCTTC.

The sample holds a few counts of this clonotype. The V call is TRBV27, the J call TRBJ1-6; D is undetermined. V shed 8 bases and J shed 7 bases, with 15 bases lying between them. CDR3 length: 14 residues. Germline CDR1 is MNHEY and CDR2 is SMNVEV (reference sequence). The CDR3 is CASYRAGINSPLHF. The CDR3 nucleotides read TGTGCCAGCTACCGGGCCGGGATCAATTCACCCCTCCACTTT.

This clonotype has a handful of counts. This chain connects TRBV5-5 to TRBJ1-2; D uncertain. The germline CDR1 and CDR2 sequences are SGHKS and YYEKEE (reference sequence). The CDR3 consists of 13 residues. V gave up 1 base and J gave up 6 bases, with 10 bases separating them. CDR3 residues: CASSLSGWDGYTF. In DNA, the CDR3 is TGTGCCAGCAGCTTGTCTGGCTGGGATGGCTACACCTTC.

The table lists this clonotype with a few counts. The V gene is TRBV2, the J gene TRBJ2-3; TRBD1 or TRBD2 may be the D gene (5 bases each). V shed 7 bases and J shed 0 bases, with 11 bases lying between them. The CDR3 covers 14 residues. CDR1 is SNHLY, CDR2 FYNNEI, per germline. CDR3 sequence: CASNPGPSTDTQYF. The CDR3, as DNA: TGTGCCAGCAATCCGGGACCAAGCACAGATACGCAGTATTTT.

This clonotype occurred a few times. The junction departs from the called germline gene at one end, perhaps through a read error. The chain recombines TRBV12-3 or TRBV12-4 with TRBJ1-2; TRBD1 is a possible D gene (5 bases). CDR3 length: 12 amino acids. CDR3 DNA: TGTGCCAGCAGGGGGCGTTATGATGGTTACACCTTC. It codes for CASRGRYDGYTF.

This clonotype showed up just a few times. The rearrangement links TRBV5-1 to TRBJ1-2, with 8 bases lining up with TRBD1. Germline CDR1 and CDR2: SGHRS and YFSETQ. The trim removed 4 bases at V and 4 bases at J, leaving 3 bases unmatched. This CDR3 region has 13 residues. In DNA form, the CDR3 reads TGCGCCAGCAGCGAAGGGACAGGCTATGGCTACACCTTC. Translation: CASSEGTGYGYTF.

The chain links TRBV3-1 to TRBJ2-7, with D perhaps given as TRBD1 or TRBD2 (5 bases each). The CDR3 consists of 11 residues. CDR1 is LGHDT, CDR2 YNNKEL, per germline (reference sequence). The V end was cut by 8 bases, the J end by 5 bases, with 10 bases between. This CDR3 is CASGTGHEQYF. For the CDR3, the DNA is TGTGCCAGCGGTACGGGACACGAGCAGTACTTC.

The table lists this clonotype with a few counts. J is TRBJ2-5 and V is TRBV7-9, with a tentative D call TRBD2 (6 bases). Germline V gene sequence: CDR1 SEHNR, CDR2 FQNEAQ (reference sequence). V lost 1 base to trimming and J lost 6 bases, with 12 bases between them. This CDR3 comprises 14 residues. The chain's CDR3 is CASSLEYGRQTQYF. CDR3 DNA sequence: TGTGCCAGCAGCTTAGAGTACGGGAGACAGACCCAGTACTTC.

For this clonotype: At one end the junction does not follow the germline gene, possibly because of a read error. V and J are TRBV7-9 and TRBJ1-4; D is uncertain. The CDR3 runs 15 residues. The V gene's germline CDR1 is SEHNR and CDR2 FQNEAQ (reference sequence). The CDR3 here is CASSPKSSSNEKRFF. CDR3 coding DNA: TGTGCCAGCAGCCCTAAGTCAAGCAGCAATGAAAAACGGTTTTTT.

The chain recombines TRBV5-5 with TRBJ1-3, with D uncertain. V was cut by 2 bases and J by 4 bases, with 10 bases left in between. The germline CDR1 and CDR2 sequences are SGHKS and YYEKEE (reference sequence). The CDR3 extends over 14 amino acids. CDR3 DNA: TGTGCCAGCAGCTTAATCCCATACGGAAACACCATATATTTT. This sequence encodes CASSLIPYGNTIYF.

This rearrangement joins TRBV5-5 to TRBJ2-6, with D perhaps TRBD2 (5 bases). The germline V gene encodes CDR1 SGHKS and CDR2 YYEKEE (reference sequence). V dropped 6 bases and J dropped 0 bases, with 13 bases sitting between them. CDR3 length: 16 amino acids. CDR3 sequence reads: CASMPRARSGANVLTF. The CDR3 nucleotides are TGTGCCAGCATGCCGAGGGCTCGCTCTGGGGCCAACGTCCTGACTTTC.

V usage is TRBV13 and J usage is TRBJ2-7, with 11 nucleotides matching TRBD2. The CDR3 runs 17 residues. The V gene's germline CDR1 is PRHDT and CDR2 FYEKMQ (reference sequence). Losses at the gene ends were 5 bases for V and 5 bases for J; bases not matched to a gene: 14. The CDR3 loop is CASSPLLTSGSAHEQYF. For the CDR3, the DNA is TGTGCCAGCAGCCCGCTACTTACTAGCGGGAGTGCCCACGAGCAGTACTTC.

The chain carries TRBV20-1 and TRBJ2-1; TRBD1 matches at 8 bases. The CDR3 covers 12 residues. With V trimmed by 2 bases and J by 7 bases, 1 base remained unmatched. CDR1 and CDR2 (germline): DFQATT, SNEGSKA (reference sequence). CDR3 in amino acids: CSARRTGNEQFF. The DNA for the CDR3 is TGCAGTGCTAGAAGGACAGGGAATGAGCAGTTCTTC.

In DNA form, the CDR3 reads TGTGCCAGCAGCTCGGGACTAGTCTTAGAGACCCAGTACTTC. Translated, it gives CASSSGLVLETQYF. The chain joins TRBV7-2 to TRBJ2-5; 8 bases agree with TRBD2. CDR1 is SGHTA, CDR2 FQGNSA, per germline. V trimming: 4 bases; J trimming: 4 bases; junction bases outside the gene matches: 5. The length of the CDR3 is 14 residues.